Listed here is a single TCR beta chain. Its matching antigen is unknown. CDR1 and CDR2 from the germline V gene are SGHTS and YDEGEE. The CDR3 has 13 residues. V shed 6 bases, J shed 5 bases, and the junction held 5 bases outside the gene matches. The data derive from a study of cytomegalovirus exposure and HLA in healthy donors. The study sampled nominally healthy donors, though unrecorded immune exposures were likely. It was with 60 Vbeta and 13 Jbeta primers that the PCR ran. Profiling relied on immunoSEQ multiplex PCR, and the TCRdb table lists in-frame clones only, not all of them. The sample has some 200,000 clones; around 76% are singletons. Findings of the study overall: It was reportedly the case that the classifier diagnosed cytomegalovirus status with high specificity and sensitivity. Of the V segments, some could not be distinguished, including TRBV6-2 and TRBV6-3, and were excluded.

The gene calls are TRBV5-8 and TRBJ1-5, with TRBD1 matching over 7 bases. The specimen was PBMCs. The clonotype was recovered from a young woman in good health and CMV-seropositive. The CDR3 nucleotides are TGTGCCAGCACCTCGGACAGGTATCAGCCCCAGCATTTT. This encodes CASTSDRYQPQHF.